Listed below are T cell receptor beta chains from one sample, sequenced in a study of regulatory T cells in long-lasting Graves disease. MiXCR, run by TCRdb on the multiplex PCR reads, gives a single entry per CDR3 protein. The sample records a few hundred thousand distinct CDR3 sequences, around 17% being singletons. These data were likewise used in another study, on T cells in Graves' hyperthyroidism and ophthalmopathy.

The specimen comprised peripheral blood mononuclear cells (PBMCs), sampled at new diagnosis, from a patient treated with antithyroid drugs. These receptors were collected from a man aged 35 to 55 with Graves disease. Each CDR3 is given with its conserved first and last residue. The order of the fields is J gene, D gene, clone size, V gene, CDR3 DNA, CDR3 protein. D genes are given only for firm matches. A clone size is listed for some rows: how often the clone was seen (once, few, many), or a class if it is expanded.

>TRBJ2-5|.|.|TRBV27
TGTGCCAGCAGAGAGGGACGGAACCAAGAGACCCAGTACTTC
CASREGRNQETQYF
>TRBJ1-6|.|many|TRBV7-3
TGTGCCAGCAGCGAAGGTTCGGGTTCACCCCTCCACTTT
CASSEGSGSPLHF
>TRBJ2-2|.|many|TRBV11-2
TGTGCCAGCAGCTTGGGGGACAAACTCACCGGGGAGCTGTTTTTT
CASSLGDKLTGELFF
>TRBJ2-1|.|many|TRBV3-1
TGTGCCAGCAGCCAAGTACAGAGTTACAATGAGCAGTTCTTC
CASSQVQSYNEQFF
>TRBJ1-6|TRBD1|many|TRBV2
TGTGCCAGCAGCGGGGACAGCAATAATTCACCCCTCCACTTT
CASSGDSNNSPLHF
>TRBJ1-5|TRBD1|many|TRBV6-9
TGTGCCAGCAGTTACTACAAAAACCGACAGGGAGATAGCAATCAGCCCCAGCATTTT
CASSYYKNRQGDSNQPQHF
>TRBJ2-2|.|few|TRBV3-1
TGTGCCAGCAGCCCCGGACACCTGAACACCGGGGAGCTGTTTTTT
CASSPGHLNTGELFF
>TRBJ2-3|.|many|TRBV12-3/TRBV12-4
TGTGCCAGCAGTTGGGGGCGGGGACGCACAGATACGCAGTATTTT
CASSWGRGRTDTQYF
>TRBJ2-5|.|few|TRBV5-1
TGCGCCAGCAGCTTGAAGGGGGGGCGCGGGGAGACCCAGTACTTC
CASSLKGGRGETQYF
>TRBJ2-2|TRBD1|few|TRBV5-1
TGCGTCAGCAGCTTGGGGACAGCCACCGGGGAGCTGTTTTTT
CVSSLGTATGELFF
>TRBJ2-3|.|many|TRBV28
TGTGCCAGCAGTCAGGCTTGGGGTGGGGATACGCAGTATTTT
CASSQAWGGDTQYF
>TRBJ1-2|TRBD1|many|TRBV28
TGTGCCAGCGGACGGGGACAGGGGGCGATGGATGGCTACACCTTC
CASGRGQGAMDGYTF
>TRBJ2-5|TRBD2|.|TRBV3-1
TGTGCCAGCAGCCAGGGCGGGGGTGGTCTGGCGACCCAGTACTTC
CASSQGGGGLATQYF
>TRBJ1-1|.|few|TRBV7-9
TGTGCCAGCAGCAACAAGGGGGGAATGAACACTGAAGCTTTCTTT
CASSNKGGMNTEAFF
>TRBJ1-1|.|few|TRBV5-4
TGTGCCAGCAGCTTCTACGGGATGATGAACACTGAAGCTTTCTTT
CASSFYGMMNTEAFF
>TRBJ1-3|TRBD1|.|TRBV4-2
TGTGCCAGCAGCCGGACCTCCGGGACAGGGGGCTCTGGAAACACCATATATTTT
CASSRTSGTGGSGNTIYF
>TRBJ2-7|TRBD1|.|TRBV28
TGTGCCAGCAGTTCGGGACAGGGGAACTACGAGCAGTACTTC
CASSSGQGNYEQYF
>TRBJ2-2|.|.|TRBV29-1
TGCAGCGCCCGAGAGGGGGGCACCGGGGAGCTGTTTTTT
CSAREGGTGELFF
>TRBJ1-4|.|.|TRBV28
TGTGCCAGCAGCCAAGTGAATGAAAAACTGTTTTTT
CASSQVNEKLFF
>TRBJ2-7|.|many|TRBV27
TGTGCCAGCAGTTTAACGGAGAGCTCCTACGAGCAGTACTTC
CASSLTESSYEQYF
>TRBJ2-7|.|many|TRBV12-3/TRBV12-4
TGTGCCAGCCAAATACGGGGCGGGTCCAGCTCCTACGAGCAGTACTTC
CASQIRGGSSSYEQYF
>TRBJ2-3|TRBD2|many|TRBV20-1
TGCAGTGCTAGAGGGACTAGTCTTTTCCGGACAGATACGCAGTATTTT
CSARGTSLFRTDTQYF
>TRBJ2-3|TRBD2|few|TRBV29-1
TGCAGCGTTGTTCGGACTAGCGCCCCCGAGGATACGCAGTATTTT
CSVVRTSAPEDTQYF
>TRBJ2-7|.|.|TRBV28
TGTGCCAGCAGAGGCAGGGGCTCCTACGAGCAGTACTTC
CASRGRGSYEQYF
>TRBJ1-1|.|.|TRBV7-2
TGTGCCAGCAGAAGGAGAGAGGGAAGGAACACTGAAGCTTTCTTT
CASRRREGRNTEAFF
>TRBJ2-1|.|many|TRBV5-5
TGTGCCAGCAATCCCCGAGACCAGGCCTACAATGAGCAGTTCTTC
CASNPRDQAYNEQFF
>TRBJ1-1|.|many|TRBV11-2
TGTGCCAGCAGCTTAGGGAGAGGGCTGAGCTTCATGAACACTGAAGCTTTCTTT
CASSLGRGLSFMNTEAFF